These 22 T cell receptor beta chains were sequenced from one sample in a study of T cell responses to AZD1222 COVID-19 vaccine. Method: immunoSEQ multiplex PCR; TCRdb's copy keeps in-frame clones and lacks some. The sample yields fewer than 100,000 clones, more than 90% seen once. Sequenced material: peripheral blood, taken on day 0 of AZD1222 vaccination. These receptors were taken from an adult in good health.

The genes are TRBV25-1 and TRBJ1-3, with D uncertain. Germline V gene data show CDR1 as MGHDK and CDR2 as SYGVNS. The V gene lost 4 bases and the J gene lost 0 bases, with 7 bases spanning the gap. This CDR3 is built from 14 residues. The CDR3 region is CASSGEFSGNTIYF. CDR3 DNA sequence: TGTGCCAGCAGTGGGGAGTTCTCTGGAAACACCATATATTTT.

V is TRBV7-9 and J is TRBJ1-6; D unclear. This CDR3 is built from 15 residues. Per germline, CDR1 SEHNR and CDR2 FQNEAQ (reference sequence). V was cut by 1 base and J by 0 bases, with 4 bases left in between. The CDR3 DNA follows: TGTGCCAGCAGCTTAGGGGGCTCCTATAATTCACCCCTCCACTTT. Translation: CASSLGGSYNSPLHF.

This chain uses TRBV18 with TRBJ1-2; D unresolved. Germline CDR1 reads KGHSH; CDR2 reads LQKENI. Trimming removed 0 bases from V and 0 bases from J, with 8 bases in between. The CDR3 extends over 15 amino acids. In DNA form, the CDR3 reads TGTGCCAGCTCACCACCGGCCCGGCCTAACTATGGCTACACCTTC. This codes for CASSPPARPNYGYTF.

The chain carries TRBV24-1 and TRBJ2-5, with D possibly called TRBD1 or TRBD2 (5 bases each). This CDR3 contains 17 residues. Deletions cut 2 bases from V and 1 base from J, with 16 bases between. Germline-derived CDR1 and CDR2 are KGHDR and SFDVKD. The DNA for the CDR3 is TGTGCCACCAGTGATTATCCGGGGACGAGAACCCAAGAGACCCAGTACTTC. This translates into CATSDYPGTRTQETQYF.

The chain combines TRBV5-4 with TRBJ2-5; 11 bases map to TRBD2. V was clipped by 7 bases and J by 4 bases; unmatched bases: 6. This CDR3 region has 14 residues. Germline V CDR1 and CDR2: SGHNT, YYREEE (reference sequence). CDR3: CASGLAGGAETQYF. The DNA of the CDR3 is TGTGCCAGCGGCCTAGCGGGGGGCGCAGAGACCCAGTACTTC.

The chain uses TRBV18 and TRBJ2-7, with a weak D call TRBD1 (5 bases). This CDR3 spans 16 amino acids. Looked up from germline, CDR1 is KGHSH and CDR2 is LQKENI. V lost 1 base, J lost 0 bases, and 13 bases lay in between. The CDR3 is CASSPLPRVSSYEQYF. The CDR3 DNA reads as TGTGCCAGCTCACCACTACCCAGGGTTAGCTCCTACGAGCAGTACTTC. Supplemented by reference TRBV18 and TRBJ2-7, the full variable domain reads NAGVMQNPRHLVRRRGQEARLRCSPMKGHSHVYWYRQLPEEGLKFMVYLQKENIIDESGMPKERFSAEFPKEGPSILRIQQVVRGDSAAYFCASSPLPRVSSYEQYFGPGTRLTVT.

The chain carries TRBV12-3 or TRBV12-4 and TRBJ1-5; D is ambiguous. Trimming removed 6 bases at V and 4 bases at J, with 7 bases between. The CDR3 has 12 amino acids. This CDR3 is CASSPPNQPQHF. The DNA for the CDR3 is TGTGCCAGCAGCCCTCCGAATCAGCCCCAGCATTTT.

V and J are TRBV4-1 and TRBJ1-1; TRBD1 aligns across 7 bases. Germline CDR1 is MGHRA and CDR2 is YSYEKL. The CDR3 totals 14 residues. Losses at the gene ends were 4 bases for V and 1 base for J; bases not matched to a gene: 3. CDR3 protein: CASSRGQSNTEAFF. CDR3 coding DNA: TGCGCCAGCAGCCGGGGACAGTCGAACACTGAAGCTTTCTTT.

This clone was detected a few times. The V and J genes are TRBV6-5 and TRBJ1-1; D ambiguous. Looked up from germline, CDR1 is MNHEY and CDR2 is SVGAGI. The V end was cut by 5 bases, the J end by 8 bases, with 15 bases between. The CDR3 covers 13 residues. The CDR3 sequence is CASSHNPTAEAFF. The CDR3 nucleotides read TGTGCCAGCAGTCACAACCCGACCGCCGAAGCTTTCTTT.

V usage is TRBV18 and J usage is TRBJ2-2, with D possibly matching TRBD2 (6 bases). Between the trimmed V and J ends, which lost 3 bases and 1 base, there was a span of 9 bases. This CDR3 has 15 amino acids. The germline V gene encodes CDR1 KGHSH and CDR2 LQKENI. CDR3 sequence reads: CASSPRGVNTGELFF. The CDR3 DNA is TGTGCCAGCTCACCGCGCGGGGTGAACACCGGGGAGCTGTTTTTT.

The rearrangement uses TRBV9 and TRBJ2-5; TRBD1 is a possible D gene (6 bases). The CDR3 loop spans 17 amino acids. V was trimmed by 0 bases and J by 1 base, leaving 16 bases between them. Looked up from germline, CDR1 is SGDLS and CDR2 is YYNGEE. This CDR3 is CASSVEGDKRAQETQYF. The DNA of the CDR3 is TGTGCCAGCAGCGTAGAGGGGGATAAGAGGGCCCAAGAGACCCAGTACTTC.

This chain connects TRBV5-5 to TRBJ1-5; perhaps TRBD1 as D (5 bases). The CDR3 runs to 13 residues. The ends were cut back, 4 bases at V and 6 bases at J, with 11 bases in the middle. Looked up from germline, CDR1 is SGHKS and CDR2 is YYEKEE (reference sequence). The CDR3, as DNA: TGTGCCAGCAGCGAGGACATTCTTCAGCCCCAGCATTTT. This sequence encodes CASSEDILQPQHF. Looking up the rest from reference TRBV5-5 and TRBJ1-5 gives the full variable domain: DAGVTQSPTHLIKTRGQQVTLRCSPISGHKSVSWYQQVLGQGPQFIFQYYEKEERGRGNFPDRFSARQFPNYSSELNVNALLLGDSALYLCASSEDILQPQHFGDGTRLSIL.

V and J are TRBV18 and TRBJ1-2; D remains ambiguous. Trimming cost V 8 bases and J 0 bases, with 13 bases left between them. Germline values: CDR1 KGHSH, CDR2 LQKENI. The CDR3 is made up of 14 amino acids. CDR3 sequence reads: CASAVFPSNYGYTF. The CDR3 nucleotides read TGTGCCAGCGCCGTCTTCCCTTCTAACTATGGCTACACCTTC.

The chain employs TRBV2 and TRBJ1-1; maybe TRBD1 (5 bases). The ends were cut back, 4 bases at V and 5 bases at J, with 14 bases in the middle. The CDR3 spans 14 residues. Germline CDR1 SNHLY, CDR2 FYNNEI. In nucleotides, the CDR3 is TGTGCCAGCAGTGGGCAGCGCGGGGGGACTGAAGCTTTCTTT. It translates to CASSGQRGGTEAFF. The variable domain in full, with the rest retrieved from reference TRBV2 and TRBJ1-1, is EPEVTQTPSHQVTQMGQEVILRCVPISNHLYFYWYRQILGQKVEFLVSFYNNEISEKSEIFDDQFSVERPDGSNFTLKIRSTKLEDSAMYFCASSGQRGGTEAFFGQGTRLTVV.

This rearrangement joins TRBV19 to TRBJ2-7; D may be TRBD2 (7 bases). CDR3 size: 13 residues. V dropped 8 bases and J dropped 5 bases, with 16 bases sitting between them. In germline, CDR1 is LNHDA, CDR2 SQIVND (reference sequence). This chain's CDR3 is CASPTWGGHEQYF. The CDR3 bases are TGTGCCAGTCCGACTTGGGGGGGCCACGAGCAGTACTTC. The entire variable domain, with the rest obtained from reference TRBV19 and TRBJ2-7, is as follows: DGGITQSPKYLFRKEGQNVTLSCEQNLNHDAMYWYRQDPGQGLRLIYYSQIVNDFQKGDIAEGYSVSREKKESFPLTVTSAQKNPTAFYLCASPTWGGHEQYFGPGTRLTVT.

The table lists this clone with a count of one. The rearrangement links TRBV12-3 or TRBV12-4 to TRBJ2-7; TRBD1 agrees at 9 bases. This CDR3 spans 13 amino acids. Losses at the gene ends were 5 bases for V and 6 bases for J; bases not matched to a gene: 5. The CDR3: CASSGDRVVEQYF. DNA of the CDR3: TGTGCCAGCAGTGGGGACAGGGTAGTCGAGCAGTACTTC.

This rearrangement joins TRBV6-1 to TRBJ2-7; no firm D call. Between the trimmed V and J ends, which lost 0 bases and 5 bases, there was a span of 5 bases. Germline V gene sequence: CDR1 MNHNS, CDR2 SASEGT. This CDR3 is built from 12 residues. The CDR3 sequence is CASSEAPNEQYF. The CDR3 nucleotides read TGTGCCAGCAGTGAAGCGCCCAACGAGCAGTACTTC.

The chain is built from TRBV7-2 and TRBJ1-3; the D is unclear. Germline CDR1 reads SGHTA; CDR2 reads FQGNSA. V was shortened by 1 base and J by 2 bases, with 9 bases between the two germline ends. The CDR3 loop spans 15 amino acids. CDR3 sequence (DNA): TGTGCCAGCAGCTTAGAGTGGGGTACTGGAAACACCATATATTTT. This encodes CASSLEWGTGNTIYF.

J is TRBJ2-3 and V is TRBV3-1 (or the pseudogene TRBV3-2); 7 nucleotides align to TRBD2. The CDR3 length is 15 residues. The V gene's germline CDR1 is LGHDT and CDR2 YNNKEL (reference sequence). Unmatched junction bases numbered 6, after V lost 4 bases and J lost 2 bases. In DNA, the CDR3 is TGTGCCAGCAGCCCCTCTGCGGGAGTCACAGATACGCAGTATTTT. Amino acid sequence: CASSPSAGVTDTQYF.

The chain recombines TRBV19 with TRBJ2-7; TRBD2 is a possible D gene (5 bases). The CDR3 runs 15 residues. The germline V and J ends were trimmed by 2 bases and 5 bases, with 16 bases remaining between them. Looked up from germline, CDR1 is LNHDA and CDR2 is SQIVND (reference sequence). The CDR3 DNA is TGTGCCAGTAGTATATTCGGTGGTAGCGACCACGAGCAGTACTTC. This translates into CASSIFGGSDHEQYF.

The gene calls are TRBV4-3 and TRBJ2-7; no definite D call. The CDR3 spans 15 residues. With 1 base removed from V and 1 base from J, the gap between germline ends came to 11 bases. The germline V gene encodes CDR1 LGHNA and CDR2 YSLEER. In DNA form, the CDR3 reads TGCGCCAGCAGCCAAGGACGAAATCCTTCCTACGAGCAGTACTTC. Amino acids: CASSQGRNPSYEQYF.

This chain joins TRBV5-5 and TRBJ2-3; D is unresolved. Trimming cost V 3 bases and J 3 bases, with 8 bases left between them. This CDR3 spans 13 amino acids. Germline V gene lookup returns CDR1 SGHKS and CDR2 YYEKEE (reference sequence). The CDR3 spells CASSSLPTDTQYF. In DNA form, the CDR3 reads TGTGCCAGCAGCTCCCTCCCGACAGATACGCAGTATTTT.